The 32 T cell receptor beta chains reported below all come from one sample, sequenced in a study of control samples from healthy donors and cancer patients. Sequenced by immunoSEQ multiplex PCR; TCRdb stores in-frame clones only, minus some. The sample holds 85,000 to 100,000 clones, more than 80% seen once. Sequencing was performed on blood. These receptors all stem from a young man in good health.

In DNA form, the CDR3 reads TGTGCCACCAGTGATAGAAGGCACAATGAGCAGTTCTTC. Its protein product is CATSDRRHNEQFF. V gene TRBV24-1 combines with J gene TRBJ2-1; D not resolved. Germline CDR1 KGHDR, CDR2 SFDVKD. Between the trimmed V and J ends, which lost 3 bases and 5 bases, there was a span of 7 bases. The CDR3 consists of 13 residues.

V is TRBV24-1 and J is TRBJ1-1, with D maybe TRBD1 (6 bases). Germline V gene sequence: CDR1 KGHDR, CDR2 SFDVKD. The germline V and J ends were trimmed by 3 bases and 0 bases, with 19 bases remaining between them. The CDR3 runs 18 residues. CDR3 sequence: CATSDIKQGRRVNTEAFF. The CDR3 DNA is TGTGCCACCAGTGATATAAAGCAGGGGAGACGGGTGAACACTGAAGCTTTCTTT.

This sequence joins TRBV5-1 and TRBJ1-2; possible D gene TRBD1, 5 bases. The CDR3 spans 15 residues. The ends were cut back, 6 bases at V and 2 bases at J, with 17 bases in the middle. Per germline, CDR1 SGHRS and CDR2 YFSETQ. CDR3 sequence: CASTPATGVNYGYTF. For the CDR3, the DNA is TGCGCCAGCACCCCCGCGACGGGGGTGAACTATGGCTACACCTTC. Combining the CDR3 with reference TRBV5-1 and TRBJ1-2 gives the whole variable domain KAGVTQTPRYLIKTRGQQVTLSCSPISGHRSVSWYQQTPGQGLQFLFEYFSETQRNKGNFPGRFSGRQFSNSRSEMNVSTLELGDSALYLCASTPATGVNYGYTFGSGTRLTVV.

The chain is built from TRBV3-1 (or the pseudogene TRBV3-2) and TRBJ2-5, with TRBD2 matching 7 bases. This CDR3 has 16 amino acids. Trimming removed 0 bases from V and 0 bases from J; junction bases left unmatched: 4. Germline CDR1 is LGHDT and CDR2 is YNNKEL (reference sequence). CDR3 amino acids: CASSQELADNQETQYF. CDR3 in DNA: TGTGCCAGCAGCCAAGAGCTAGCGGATAACCAAGAGACCCAGTACTTC.

V is TRBV29-1 and J is TRBJ2-1; 13 bases are a match to TRBD2. The CDR3 spans 17 residues. The V segment lost 4 bases and the J segment 9 bases; nucleotides outside the gene matches: 15. The germline gives CDR1 SQVTM, CDR2 ANQGSEA. Written as DNA, the CDR3 is TGCAGCGTTGTTGATGTAACCGGGACTAGCGGGACGGGTGAGCAGTTCTTC. This codes for CSVVDVTGTSGTGEQFF.

This chain connects TRBV19 to TRBJ1-1; D remains ambiguous. The CDR3 runs to 11 residues. V was clipped by 6 bases and J by 4 bases, with 6 bases between them. The germline V gene has CDR1 LNHDA and CDR2 SQIVND (reference sequence). Here the CDR3 reads CASSRSTEAFF. CDR3 bases: TGTGCCAGTAGCAGGAGCACTGAAGCTTTCTTT.

The rearrangement links TRBV5-6 to TRBJ2-3; 10 positions agree with TRBD2. The germline V gene has CDR1 SGHDT and CDR2 YYEEEE. The CDR3 is 17 amino acids. V shed 4 bases, J shed 4 bases, and the junction held 12 bases outside the gene matches. DNA of the CDR3: TGTGCCAGCAGCCCTACCCTGGGACTAGCGCGAGCAGATACGCAGTATTTT. It specifies CASSPTLGLARADTQYF.

Here the CDR3 DNA reads TGTGCCAGTAGTCCGTCGACAGGATCGAGCTCCTACGAGCAGTACTTC. Encoded protein: CASSPSTGSSSYEQYF. The chain employs TRBV19 and TRBJ2-7; D may be TRBD1 (6 bases). The germline gives CDR1 LNHDA, CDR2 SQIVND (reference sequence). Trimming pared 5 bases from V and 0 bases from J, leaving 17 bases between. The CDR3 totals 16 residues. Combining the CDR3 with reference TRBV19 and TRBJ2-7 gives the whole variable domain DGGITQSPKYLFRKEGQNVTLSCEQNLNHDAMYWYRQDPGQGLRLIYYSQIVNDFQKGDIAEGYSVSREKKESFPLTVTSAQKNPTAFYLCASSPSTGSSSYEQYFGPGTRLTVT.

This chain uses TRBV6-2 or TRBV6-3 with TRBJ1-5; perhaps TRBD1 as D (5 bases). Germline loops: CDR1 MNHEY, CDR2 SVGEGT. V was cut by 0 bases and J by 2 bases, with 11 bases left in between. This CDR3 is built from 16 residues. CDR3 sequence (DNA): TGTGCCAGCAGTTACTCAGGGGATTTAGGCAATCAGCCCCAGCATTTT. It translates to CASSYSGDLGNQPQHF.

J is TRBJ2-7 and V is TRBV20-1; D may be TRBD1 or TRBD2 (5 bases each). V lost 3 bases, J lost 2 bases, and 8 bases lay in between. CDR1 and CDR2 (germline): DFQATT, SNEGSKA (reference sequence). The CDR3 has 12 amino acids. DNA of the CDR3: TGCAGTGCTAGTGAGGGGACCTACGAGCAGTACTTC. This encodes CSASEGTYEQYF.

This sequence joins TRBV4-2 and TRBJ2-3; possibly TRBD2 for D (5 bases). V was clipped by 8 bases and J by 0 bases, with 6 bases between them. This CDR3 comprises 12 residues. Looked up from germline, CDR1 is LGHNA and CDR2 is YNFKEQ. Here the CDR3 DNA reads TGTGCCAGCCGGACTAGCACAGATACGCAGTATTTT. This gives the protein CASRTSTDTQYF.

Only one count was recorded for this clone. The rearrangement joins TRBV7-9 to TRBJ1-4, with 7 bases matching TRBD1. There are 14 residues in the CDR3. Germline CDR1 SEHNR, CDR2 FQNEAQ (reference sequence). V lost 4 bases to trimming and J lost 7 bases; unmatched junction nucleotides: 6. CDR3 protein: CASSSTGVGEKLFF. CDR3 DNA: TGTGCCAGCAGCTCCACAGGGGTCGGTGAAAAACTGTTTTTT.

The chain has TRBV30 and TRBJ1-1; 9 bases align to TRBD1. Germline V gene data show CDR1 as GTSNPN and CDR2 as SVGIG (reference sequence). This CDR3 region has 14 residues. Unmatched junction bases numbered 3, after V lost 3 bases and J lost 1 base. The CDR3 protein is CAWRGTGPNTEAFF. In DNA form, the CDR3 reads TGTGCCTGGAGAGGGACAGGGCCGAACACTGAAGCTTTCTTT.

The chain is built from TRBV7-8 and TRBJ1-3; the D is unclear. The CDR3 sequence is 17 residues long. The V and J ends lost 0 bases and 0 bases respectively, with 12 bases between them. From germline, CDR1 is SGHVS and CDR2 FQNEAQ. CDR3 nucleotide sequence: TGTGCCAGCAGCTTAGCTTGGACTGACTCCTCTGGAAACACCATATATTTT. Residues: CASSLAWTDSSGNTIYF.

The V call is TRBV20-1, the J call TRBJ1-1; D gene uncertain. Germline V gene sequence: CDR1 DFQATT, CDR2 SNEGSKA (reference sequence). V gave up 4 bases and J gave up 1 base, with 4 bases separating them. This CDR3 spans 11 amino acids. The CDR3 bases are TGCAGTGCTAAATGGAACACTGAAGCTTTCTTT. Translation: CSAKWNTEAFF.

The chain has TRBV10-2 and TRBJ1-2; the D gene is possibly TRBD1 (5 bases). Germline V gives CDR1 WSHSY, CDR2 SAAADI. The CDR3 runs to 13 residues. The V end was cut by 2 bases, the J end by 3 bases, with 7 bases between. The CDR3 protein is CASSEGGDYGYTF. The CDR3 DNA reads TGCGCCAGCAGTGAGGGGGGGGACTATGGCTACACCTTC.

The chain has TRBV12-3 or TRBV12-4 and TRBJ1-5; the D is unclear. The CDR3 has 12 amino acids. V was clipped by 5 bases and J by 5 bases, with 7 bases between them. DNA for the CDR3: TGTGCCAGCAGTCCCCGCCATCAGCCCCAGCATTTT. Translation gives CASSPRHQPQHF.

The chain links TRBV7-2 to TRBJ1-6, with 8 bases matching TRBD1. This CDR3 region has 15 residues. The germline V gene has CDR1 SGHTA and CDR2 FQGNSA. Trimming at V came to 3 bases and at J to 8 bases, leaving 6 bases not matched to a gene. The CDR3, as DNA: TGTGCCAGCAGCTTGGCGACAGGGGCGCATTCACCCCTCCACTTT. Its protein is CASSLATGAHSPLHF.

The CDR3 sequence is CAIGTGTNEKLFF. In DNA, the CDR3 is TGTGCCATCGGGACAGGAACTAATGAAAAACTGTTTTTT. The chain has TRBV2 and TRBJ1-4, with TRBD1 identical over 8 bases. Looked up from germline, CDR1 is SNHLY and CDR2 is FYNNEI. This CDR3 region has 13 residues. Losses at the gene ends were 10 bases for V and 1 base for J; bases not matched to a gene: 2.

Here the CDR3 reads CASSSQGTGSYEQYF. CDR3 in DNA: TGTGCCAGCAGCTCGCAAGGGACAGGCTCCTACGAGCAGTACTTC. The genes are TRBV7-2 and TRBJ2-7, with 8 bases that match TRBD1. The germline gives CDR1 SGHTA, CDR2 FQGNSA. V lost 4 bases and J lost 0; bases outside the gene matches: 5. The CDR3 loop spans 15 amino acids. The variable domain in full, with the rest retrieved from reference TRBV7-2 and TRBJ2-7, is GAGVSQSPSNKVTEKGKDVELRCDPISGHTALYWYRQSLGQGLEFLIYFQGNSAPDKSGLPSDRFSAERTGGSVSTLTIQRTQQEDSAVYLCASSSQGTGSYEQYFGPGTRLTVT.

The genes are TRBV7-7 and TRBJ2-3, with 12 positions matching TRBD2. This CDR3 is 17 amino acids long. CDR1 is SSHAT, CDR2 FNYEAQ, per germline (reference sequence). Losses at the gene ends were 5 bases for V and 5 bases for J; bases not matched to a gene: 11. The CDR3 region is CASSPRLAGEWGDTQYF. The CDR3 bases are TGTGCCAGCAGCCCCCGACTAGCGGGAGAGTGGGGAGATACGCAGTATTTT.

Here the CDR3 reads CASSLSGSRGGMYGNEQFF. CDR3 bases: TGTGCCAGCAGTTTGTCCGGGTCCCGAGGGGGAATGTATGGGAATGAGCAGTTCTTC. The chain employs TRBV27 and TRBJ2-1; tentatively, D is TRBD1 (6 bases). Germline V gene sequence: CDR1 MNHEY, CDR2 SMNVEV (reference sequence). V was pared by 3 bases and J by 7 bases, with 28 bases between. The CDR3 is made up of 19 amino acids.

The chain combines TRBV6-6 with TRBJ1-2; 8 bases are a match to TRBD1. Germline V gene data show CDR1 as MNHNY and CDR2 as SVGAGI (reference sequence). V dropped 4 bases and J dropped 4; count of bases not matched to a gene: 5. This CDR3 spans 14 amino acids. The CDR3 bases are TGTGCCAGCAGTTCGACAGGGGTTTTCTATGGCTACACCTTC. Its protein product is CASSSTGVFYGYTF.

The chain employs TRBV7-9 and TRBJ1-2; D might be TRBD1 (5 bases). Per germline, CDR1 SEHNR and CDR2 FQNEAQ (reference sequence). V gave up 5 bases and J gave up 3 bases, with 13 bases separating them. The length of the CDR3 is 14 residues. The CDR3 region is CASSLKTGYYGYTF. The CDR3 DNA reads as TGTGCCAGCAGCCTAAAAACAGGCTACTATGGCTACACCTTC.

J is TRBJ1-5 and V is TRBV6-1, with D tentatively TRBD1 (5 bases). Trimming stripped 1 base from V and 4 bases from J, with 11 bases between. Looked up from germline, CDR1 is MNHNS and CDR2 is SASEGT. This CDR3 region has 15 residues. CDR3: CASSEGDAGNQPQHF. CDR3 nucleotide sequence: TGTGCCAGCAGTGAAGGGGATGCAGGGAATCAGCCCCAGCATTTT.

The chain recombines TRBV6-5 with TRBJ1-1; possible D gene TRBD1, 6 bases. V was clipped by 8 bases and J by 3 bases, with 16 bases between them. The CDR3 has 14 residues. Germline CDR1 reads MNHEY; CDR2 reads SVGAGI. The CDR3 DNA sequence: TGTGCCAGCGGGGGGCTTAGGGGTGACACTGAAGCTTTCTTT. It is translated as CASGGLRGDTEAFF.

This clone has just one count. The V and J genes are TRBV2 and TRBJ1-6, with D uncertain. The CDR3 loop spans 15 amino acids. Per germline, CDR1 SNHLY and CDR2 FYNNEI. V lost 3 bases, J lost 3 bases, and 9 bases lay in between. The DNA for the CDR3 is TGTGCCAGCAGTGAGGGGATCGACTATAATTCACCCCTCCACTTT. This translates into CASSEGIDYNSPLHF.

This clone was seen once. The gene calls are TRBV7-9 and TRBJ1-2; D is perhaps TRBD1 (6 bases). Trimming shortened V by 5 bases and J by 2 bases, and 21 bases separated the two germline ends. In germline, CDR1 is SEHNR, CDR2 FQNEAQ (reference sequence). CDR3 length: 17 amino acids. This chain's CDR3 is CASSPSKGGVPNYGYTF. DNA of the CDR3: TGTGCCAGCAGCCCATCTAAAGGGGGGGTCCCCAACTATGGCTACACCTTC.

The chain links TRBV28 to TRBJ1-1; no reliable D call. From germline, CDR1 is MDHEN and CDR2 SYDVKM. CDR3 length equals 15 residues. V was shortened by 4 bases and J by 1 base, with 13 bases between the two germline ends. The CDR3 region is CASSSRTFTNTEAFF. Here the CDR3 DNA reads TGTGCCAGCAGTTCACGGACGTTCACGAACACTGAAGCTTTCTTT.

The genes are TRBV12-3 or TRBV12-4 and TRBJ1-2; weak D call: TRBD1 (6 bases). This CDR3 is built from 13 residues. V lost 6 bases, J lost 3 bases, and 11 bases lay in between. DNA of the CDR3: TGTGCCAGCAGCGATAGGGGGTACTATGGCTACACCTTC. Its protein is CASSDRGYYGYTF.

The chain recombines TRBV7-6 with TRBJ1-6; D gene unclear. The germline gives CDR1 SGHVS, CDR2 FNYEAQ. CDR3 length equals 16 residues. The V and J ends lost 0 bases and 5 bases respectively, with 11 bases between them. Here the CDR3 reads CASSLAPTGDNSPLHF. CDR3 sequence (DNA): TGTGCCAGCAGCTTAGCTCCGACGGGCGATAATTCACCCCTCCACTTT.

The gene calls are TRBV29-1 and TRBJ1-2; D not certain. The CDR3 is made up of 12 amino acids. Between the trimmed V and J ends, which lost 2 bases and 5 bases, there was a span of 9 bases. Germline V lookup: CDR1 SQVTM, CDR2 ANQGSEA. Here the CDR3 reads CSVEIWGYGYTF. The CDR3 DNA sequence: TGCAGCGTTGAAATATGGGGATATGGCTACACCTTC.